The T cell receptor beta chain under discussion was sequenced for a study of blood T cell repertoires in COVID-19. As for the study in general: Acute and convalescent COVID-19 samples came from the United States, Italy and Spain.

Trimming removed 0 bases from V and 9 bases from J; junction bases left unmatched: 6. This CDR3 contains 16 residues. From germline, CDR1 is LNHNV and CDR2 YYDKDF (reference sequence). Adults between roughly 18 and 89 years of age took part from under 25 US areas. Authors' methods: Cell counts per sample came from amplifying reference gene primers. Clones were sequenced by immunoSEQ multiplex PCR, and TCRdb holds only the in-frame ones, with some missing. Clone size and the V and J calls come from that table; the DNA yielded D and trimming. Of approximately 490,000 clones listed, approximately 86% were seen once; the top ten hold 0.7%.

The V gene is TRBV15, the J gene TRBJ1-6, with 9 bases identical to TRBD1. This TCR came from a young woman who had recovered from COVID-19. Sample: PBMCs or T cells enriched from blood (not recorded which). The CDR3 nucleotides read TGTGCCACCAGCAGAGATACAGGGGGCAGCGGTTCACCCCTCCACTTT. This encodes CATSRDTGGSGSPLHF.